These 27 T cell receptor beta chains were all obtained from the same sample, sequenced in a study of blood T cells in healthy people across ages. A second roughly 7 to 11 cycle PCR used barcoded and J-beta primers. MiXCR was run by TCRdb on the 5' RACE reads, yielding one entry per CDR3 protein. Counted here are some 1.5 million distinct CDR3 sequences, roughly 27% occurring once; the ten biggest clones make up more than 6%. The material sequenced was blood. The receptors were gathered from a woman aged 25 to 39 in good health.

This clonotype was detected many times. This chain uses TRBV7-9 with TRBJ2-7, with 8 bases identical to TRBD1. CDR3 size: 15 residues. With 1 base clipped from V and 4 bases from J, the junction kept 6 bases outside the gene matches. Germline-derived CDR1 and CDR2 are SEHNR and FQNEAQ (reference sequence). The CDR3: CASSLGGTGEYEQYF. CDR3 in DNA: TGTGCCAGCAGCTTAGGGGGGACAGGAGAATACGAGCAGTACTTC.

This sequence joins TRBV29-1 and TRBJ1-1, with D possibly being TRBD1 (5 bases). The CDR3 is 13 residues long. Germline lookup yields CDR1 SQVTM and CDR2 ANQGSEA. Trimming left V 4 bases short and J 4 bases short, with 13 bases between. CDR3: CSVGGASGTEAFF. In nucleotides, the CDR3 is TGCAGCGTTGGAGGGGCGAGCGGCACTGAAGCTTTCTTT.

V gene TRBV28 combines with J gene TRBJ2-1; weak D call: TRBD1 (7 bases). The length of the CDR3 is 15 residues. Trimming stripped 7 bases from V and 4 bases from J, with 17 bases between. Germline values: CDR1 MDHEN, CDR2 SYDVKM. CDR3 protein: CASTRGGGGYNEQFF. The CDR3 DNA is TGTGCCAGCACAAGAGGAGGGGGCGGATACAATGAGCAGTTCTTC.

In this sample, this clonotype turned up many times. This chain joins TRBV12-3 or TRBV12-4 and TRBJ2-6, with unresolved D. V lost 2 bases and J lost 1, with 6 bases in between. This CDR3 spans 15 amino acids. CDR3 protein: CASSLPPSGANVLTF. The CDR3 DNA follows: TGTGCCAGCAGTTTACCCCCGTCTGGGGCCAACGTCCTGACTTTC.

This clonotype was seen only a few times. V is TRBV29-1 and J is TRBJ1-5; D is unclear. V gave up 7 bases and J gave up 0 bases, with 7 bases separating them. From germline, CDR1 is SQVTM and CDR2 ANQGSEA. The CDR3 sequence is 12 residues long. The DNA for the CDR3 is TGCAGCGCAACAGTTAGCAATCAGCCCCAGCATTTT. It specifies CSATVSNQPQHF.

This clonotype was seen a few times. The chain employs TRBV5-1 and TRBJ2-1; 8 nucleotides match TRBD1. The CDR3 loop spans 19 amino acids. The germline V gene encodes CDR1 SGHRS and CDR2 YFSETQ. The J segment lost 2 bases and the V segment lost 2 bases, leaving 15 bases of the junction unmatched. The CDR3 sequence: CASSLLFRDGTGAYNEQFF. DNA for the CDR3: TGCGCCAGCAGCTTACTCTTCCGGGACGGGACAGGCGCCTACAATGAGCAGTTCTTC.

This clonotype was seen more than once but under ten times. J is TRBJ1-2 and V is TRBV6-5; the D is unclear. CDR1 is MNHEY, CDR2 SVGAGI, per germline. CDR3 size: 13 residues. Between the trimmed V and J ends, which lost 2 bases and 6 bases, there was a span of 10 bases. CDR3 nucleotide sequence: TGTGCCAGCAGTTACACAGCTTCTAATGGCTACACCTTC. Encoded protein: CASSYTASNGYTF.

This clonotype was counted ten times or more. CDR3 in amino acids: CSVQYGGRDYEQYF. CDR3 nucleotides: TGCAGCGTTCAGTACGGGGGCAGGGACTACGAGCAGTACTTC. This sequence joins TRBV29-1 and TRBJ2-7; the D call may be TRBD1 or TRBD2 (6 bases each). The CDR3 loop spans 14 amino acids. Germline assignment: CDR1 SQVTM and CDR2 ANQGSEA. Trimming pared 5 bases from V and 3 bases from J, leaving 17 bases between.

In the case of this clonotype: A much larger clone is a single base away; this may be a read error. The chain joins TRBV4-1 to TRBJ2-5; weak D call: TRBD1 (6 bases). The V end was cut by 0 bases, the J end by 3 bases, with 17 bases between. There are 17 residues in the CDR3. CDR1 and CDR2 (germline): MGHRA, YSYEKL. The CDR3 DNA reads TGCGCCAGCAGCCAAGAGGCCCAACAGGGTAGCGAAGAGACCCAGTACTTC. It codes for CASSQEAQQGSEETQYF.

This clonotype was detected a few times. Here the CDR3 reads CASSDLQGAKNIQYF. CDR3 nucleotides: TGTGCCAGCAGTGACCTACAGGGTGCCAAAAACATTCAGTACTTC. The chain employs TRBV28 and TRBJ2-4; the D gene is possibly TRBD1 (6 bases). Per germline, CDR1 MDHEN and CDR2 SYDVKM. V was pared by 5 bases and J by 1 base, with 12 bases between. This CDR3 spans 15 amino acids.

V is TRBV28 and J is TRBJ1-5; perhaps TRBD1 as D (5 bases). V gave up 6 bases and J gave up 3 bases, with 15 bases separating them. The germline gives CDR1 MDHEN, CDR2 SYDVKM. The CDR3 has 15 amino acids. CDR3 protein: CASRLSGTNNQPQHF. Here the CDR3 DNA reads TGTGCCAGCAGGCTATCCGGGACGAACAATCAGCCCCAGCATTTT.

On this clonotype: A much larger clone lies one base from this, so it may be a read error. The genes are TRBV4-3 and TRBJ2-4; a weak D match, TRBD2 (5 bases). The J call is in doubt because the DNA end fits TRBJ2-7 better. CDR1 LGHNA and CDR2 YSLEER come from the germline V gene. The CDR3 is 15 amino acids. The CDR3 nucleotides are TGCGCCAGCAGCCAGGGGAGTGTTCTGGCGTACGAGCAGTACTTC. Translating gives CASSQGSVLAYEQYF.

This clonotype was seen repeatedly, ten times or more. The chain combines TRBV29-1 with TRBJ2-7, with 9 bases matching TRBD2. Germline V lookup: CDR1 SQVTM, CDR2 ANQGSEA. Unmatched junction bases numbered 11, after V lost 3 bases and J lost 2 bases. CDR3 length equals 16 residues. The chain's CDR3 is CSVDFSGTSYTYEQYF. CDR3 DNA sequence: TGCAGCGTTGACTTCTCCGGGACTAGCTACACCTACGAGCAGTACTTC.

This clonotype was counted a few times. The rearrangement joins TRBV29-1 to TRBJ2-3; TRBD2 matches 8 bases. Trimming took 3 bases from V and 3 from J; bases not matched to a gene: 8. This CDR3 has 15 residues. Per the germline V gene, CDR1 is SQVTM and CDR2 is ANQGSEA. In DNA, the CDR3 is TGCAGCGTTGATGAGACTAGCGCCGGGACAGATACGCAGTATTTT. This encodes CSVDETSAGTDTQYF.

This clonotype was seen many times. In nucleotides, the CDR3 is TGCAGCGTTTTGGACGGGACCCAGTACTTC. This codes for CSVLDGTQYF. The V gene is TRBV29-1, the J gene TRBJ2-5; D is uncertain. The ends were cut back, 5 bases at V and 7 bases at J, with 8 bases in the middle. This CDR3 spans 10 amino acids. Looked up from germline, CDR1 is SQVTM and CDR2 is ANQGSEA.

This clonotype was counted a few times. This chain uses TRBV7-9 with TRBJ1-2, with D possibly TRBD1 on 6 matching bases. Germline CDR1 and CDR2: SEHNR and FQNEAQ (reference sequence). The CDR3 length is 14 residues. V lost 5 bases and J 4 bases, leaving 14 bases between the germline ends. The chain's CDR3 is CASSLIDRLYGYTF. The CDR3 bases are TGTGCCAGCAGCCTAATTGACAGGCTCTATGGCTACACCTTC.

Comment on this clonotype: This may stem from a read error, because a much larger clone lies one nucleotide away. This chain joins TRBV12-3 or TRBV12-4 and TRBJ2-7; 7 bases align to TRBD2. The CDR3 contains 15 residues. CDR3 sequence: CANSSPTSSVGEQYF. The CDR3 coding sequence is TGTGCCAACAGTTCACCGACTAGCTCGGTTGGCGAGCAGTACTTC.

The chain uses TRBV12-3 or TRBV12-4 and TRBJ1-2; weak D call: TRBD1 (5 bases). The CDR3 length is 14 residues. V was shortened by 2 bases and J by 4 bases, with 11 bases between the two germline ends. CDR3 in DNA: TGTGCCAGCAGTTTACGGGGCACATTCTATGGCTACACCTTC. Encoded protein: CASSLRGTFYGYTF.

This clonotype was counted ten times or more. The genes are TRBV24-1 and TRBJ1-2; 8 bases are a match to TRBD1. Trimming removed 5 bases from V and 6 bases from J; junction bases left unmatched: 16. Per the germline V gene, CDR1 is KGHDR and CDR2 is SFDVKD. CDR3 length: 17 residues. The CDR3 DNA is TGTGCCACCAGTGGGCCAGACATCCAGGGGGCTCGGCATGGCTACACCTTC. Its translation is CATSGPDIQGARHGYTF.

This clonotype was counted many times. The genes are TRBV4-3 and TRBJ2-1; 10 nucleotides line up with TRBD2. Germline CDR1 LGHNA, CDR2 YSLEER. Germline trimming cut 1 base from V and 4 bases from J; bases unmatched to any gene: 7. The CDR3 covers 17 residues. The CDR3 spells CASSQGSSGRFYNEQFF. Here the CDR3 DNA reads TGCGCCAGCAGCCAAGGAAGTAGCGGGAGGTTTTACAATGAGCAGTTCTTC.

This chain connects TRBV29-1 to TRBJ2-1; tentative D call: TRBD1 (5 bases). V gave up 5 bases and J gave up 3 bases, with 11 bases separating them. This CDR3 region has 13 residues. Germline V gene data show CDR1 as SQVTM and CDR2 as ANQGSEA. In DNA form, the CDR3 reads TGCAGCGTTCAGACAAGGGGCTACAATGAGCAGTTCTTC. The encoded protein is CSVQTRGYNEQFF.

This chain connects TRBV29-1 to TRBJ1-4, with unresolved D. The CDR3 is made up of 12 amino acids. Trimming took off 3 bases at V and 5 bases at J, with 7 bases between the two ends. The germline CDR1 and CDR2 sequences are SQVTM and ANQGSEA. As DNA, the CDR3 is TGCAGCGTTGAGGCTCAGAATGAAAAACTGTTTTTT. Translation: CSVEAQNEKLFF.

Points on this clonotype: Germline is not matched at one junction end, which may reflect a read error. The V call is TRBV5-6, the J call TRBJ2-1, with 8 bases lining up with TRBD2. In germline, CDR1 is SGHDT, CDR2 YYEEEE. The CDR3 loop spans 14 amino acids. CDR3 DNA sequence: TGTACCAGCAGCTTTAGCGGGATCAACAATGAGCAGTTCTTC. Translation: CTSSFSGINNEQFF.

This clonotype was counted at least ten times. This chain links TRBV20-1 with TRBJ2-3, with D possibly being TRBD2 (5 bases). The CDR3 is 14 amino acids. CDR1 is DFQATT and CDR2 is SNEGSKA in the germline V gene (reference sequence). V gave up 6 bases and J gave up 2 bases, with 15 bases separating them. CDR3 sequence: CSAPTERHTDTQYF. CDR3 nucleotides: TGCAGTGCCCCTACGGAGCGGCACACAGATACGCAGTATTTT.

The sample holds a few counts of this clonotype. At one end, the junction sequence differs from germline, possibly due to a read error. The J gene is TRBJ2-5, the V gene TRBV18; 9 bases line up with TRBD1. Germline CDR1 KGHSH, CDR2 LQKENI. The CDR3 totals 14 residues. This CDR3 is CAGSPGQGLETQYF. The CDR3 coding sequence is TGTGCCGGCTCACCAGGACAGGGGCTGGAGACCCAGTACTTC.

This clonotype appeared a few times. The CDR3 nucleotides are TGTGCCAGCAGTTCCTCCGGGACAGGGACCGGGACCCAGTACTTC. Encoded protein: CASSSSGTGTGTQYF. The chain recombines TRBV6-6 with TRBJ2-7; 9 bases agree with TRBD1. The J call may be mistaken, given a closer DNA end match to TRBJ2-5. Germline V CDR1 and CDR2: MNHNY, SVGAGI (reference sequence). The CDR3 is made up of 15 amino acids.

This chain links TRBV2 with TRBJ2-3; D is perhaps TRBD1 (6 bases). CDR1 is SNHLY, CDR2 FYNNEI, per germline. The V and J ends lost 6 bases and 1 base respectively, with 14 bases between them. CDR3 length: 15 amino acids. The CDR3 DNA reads TGTGCCAGCAGCAGAGAAGGGGGTGGCACAGATACGCAGTATTTT. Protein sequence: CASSREGGGTDTQYF.